This T cell receptor beta chain was sequenced for a study of T cell responses to AZD1222 COVID-19 vaccine. Findings and limits, study-wide: Spike-specific TCR depth and breadth grew after two AZD1222 doses. Dominant CD4 TCR responses targeted spike regions 160-218 and 743-854. Only a handful of AZD1222 recipients, several in all, had baseline seropositivity.

This clone was picked up a small number of times. Its antigen is unidentified. Profiling relied on immunoSEQ multiplex PCR, and the TCRdb table lists in-frame clones only, not all of them. Seen here are about 100,000 clones, roughly 89% observed once, and the top ten hold over 15%. The CDR3 consists of 15 residues. The V end lost 5 bases, the J end lost 1 base, and 14 bases lay between the germline ends. CDR1 and CDR2 (germline): SGHVS, FQNEAQ. The sample in question was peripheral blood, obtained on day 0 of AZD1222 vaccination. The chain employs TRBV7-8 and TRBJ1-1; D remains unclear. The sequence was collected from an adult in good health. The CDR3 DNA follows: TGTGCCAGCAGCAGGCTCCGGATAAGGAACACTGAAGCTTTCTTT. Amino acids: CASSRLRIRNTEAFF. The variable domain in full, with the rest retrieved from reference TRBV7-8 and TRBJ1-1, is GAGVSQSPRYKVAKRGQDVALRCDPISGHVSLFWYQQALGQGPEFLTYFQNEAQLDKSGLPSDRFFAERPEGSVSTLKIQRTQQEDSAVYLCASSRLRIRNTEAFFGQGTRLTVV.